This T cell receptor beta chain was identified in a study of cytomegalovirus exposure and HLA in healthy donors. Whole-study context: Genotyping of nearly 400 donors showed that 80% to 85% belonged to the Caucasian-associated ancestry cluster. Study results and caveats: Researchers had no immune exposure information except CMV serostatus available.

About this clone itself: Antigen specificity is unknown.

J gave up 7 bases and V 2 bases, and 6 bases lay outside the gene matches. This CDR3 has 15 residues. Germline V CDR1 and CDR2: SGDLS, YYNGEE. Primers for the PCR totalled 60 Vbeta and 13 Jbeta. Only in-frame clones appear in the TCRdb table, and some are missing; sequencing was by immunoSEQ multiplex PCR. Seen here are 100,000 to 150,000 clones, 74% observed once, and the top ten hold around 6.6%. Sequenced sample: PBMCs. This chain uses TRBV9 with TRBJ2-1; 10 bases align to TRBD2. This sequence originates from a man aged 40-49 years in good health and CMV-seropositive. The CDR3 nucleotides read TGTGCCAGCAGCGTCTATAGCGGGAGGTTTAATGAGCAGTTCTTC. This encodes CASSVYSGRFNEQFF.